One T cell receptor beta chain is described in this entry. The antigen is not known. Germline assignment: CDR1 PRHDT and CDR2 FYEKMQ (reference sequence). Trimming pared 4 bases from V and 7 bases from J, leaving 11 bases between. The CDR3 is made up of 12 amino acids. This sample was taken from a study of cytomegalovirus exposure and HLA in healthy donors. Study outcomes and limitations: Later analysis found that TCR beta chains associated with HLA were more clonally expanded than other, equally common chains. A missense variant in DCLRE1C was later tied to TCR beta V- and J-gene trimming.

Primers: 60 Vbeta forward and 13 Jbeta reverse. Data came from immunoSEQ multiplex PCR; TCRdb stores just in-frame clones and leaves some out. There are about 65,000 clones in the sample; 70% to 85% occur only once, and less than 3.5% lies in the top ten. The sample was PBMCs. The rearrangement links TRBV13 to TRBJ2-7, with D perhaps matching TRBD2 (6 bases). The sequence was collected from a girl aged 10 to 17 in good health and CMV-seropositive. CDR3 nucleotides: TGTGCCAGCAGCTCGGACTATAGGGAGCAGTACTTC. Translating gives CASSSDYREQYF.